These 23 T cell receptor beta chains came from one sample sequenced in a study of blood T cells in healthy people across ages. Together with a sample-barcoded 5' primer, a J-beta primer mix was included in a second PCR lasting roughly 6 to 12 cycles. TCRdb used MiXCR to reprocess the 5' RACE reads, holding one entry per CDR3 protein. The data show approximately 1,000,000 distinct CDR3 sequences, 35% to 50% seen once. Sequencing used blood. All receptors derive from a woman in her sixties or seventies in good health.

This clonotype showed up just a few times. The chain recombines TRBV6-2 or TRBV6-3 with TRBJ2-5, with D tentatively TRBD1 (6 bases). This CDR3 is 15 amino acids long. Trimming took off 2 bases at V and 0 bases at J, with 10 bases between the two ends. Germline values: CDR1 MNHEY, CDR2 SVGEGT. Written as DNA, the CDR3 is TGTGCCAGCAGTTACGTTGGACAGCACCAAGAGACCCAGTACTTC. Its protein product is CASSYVGQHQETQYF.

V gene TRBV4-1 combines with J gene TRBJ2-7, with 8 bases fitting TRBD2. The CDR3 has 15 residues. CDR1 is MGHRA, CDR2 YSYEKL, per germline. V was clipped by 3 bases and J by 2 bases; unmatched bases: 6. CDR3 DNA sequence: TGCGCCAGCAGCCAGGCTAGCGGGCAACCCTACGAGCAGTACTTC. Its translation: CASSQASGQPYEQYF.

This clonotype was observed at least ten times. V usage is TRBV7-9 and J usage is TRBJ2-3; 12 positions match TRBD2. Per germline, CDR1 SEHNR and CDR2 FQNEAQ (reference sequence). V lost 5 bases to trimming and J lost 8 bases; unmatched junction nucleotides: 17. CDR3 size: 18 residues. The CDR3 is CASSLPPRLAGVKSTQYF. The CDR3 DNA follows: TGTGCCAGCAGCCTCCCCCCCCGACTAGCGGGAGTAAAGAGTACGCAGTATTTT.

CDR3 region: CAISESQGLGSYNEQYF. CDR3 in DNA: TGTGCCATCAGTGAGTCCCAGGGACTAGGCTCCTACAATGAGCAGTACTTC. This sequence joins TRBV10-3 and TRBJ2-1; 8 bases map to TRBD2. The DNA end favors TRBJ2-7, so the J call may be wrong. CDR3 length: 17 amino acids. Germline V lookup: CDR1 ENHRY, CDR2 SYGVKD.

The genes are TRBV16 and TRBJ2-4; D remains unclear. Near its end, the DNA agrees better with TRBJ2-7, so the J call may be wrong. Germline loops: CDR1 KGHSY, CDR2 FQNENV. The CDR3 has 14 residues. The CDR3 nucleotides are TGTGCCAGCAGCCAAACGATCCCGGCAGGCGAGCAGTACTTC. This translates into CASSQTIPAGEQYF.

CDR3 nucleotide sequence: TGTGCCAGCAGTTACGCCGGGACAGACACAGATACGCAGTATTTT. This translates into CASSYAGTDTDTQYF. The V and J genes are TRBV6-5 and TRBJ2-3; TRBD1 aligns across 7 bases. The CDR3 length is 15 residues. V lost 2 bases and J lost 2; bases outside the gene matches: 4. From germline, CDR1 is MNHEY and CDR2 SVGAGI.

The V and J genes are TRBV27 and TRBJ2-1, with D tentatively TRBD1 or TRBD2 (5 bases each). CDR1 and CDR2 (germline): MNHEY, SMNVEV (reference sequence). CDR3 length: 17 amino acids. V was clipped by 6 bases and J by 5 bases, with 23 bases between them. The CDR3 spells CASRPPFGGTINNEQFF. The DNA for the CDR3 is TGTGCCAGCAGACCGCCTTTCGGTGGGACGATCAACAATGAGCAGTTCTTC.

The V call is TRBV5-1, the J call TRBJ2-3, with D maybe TRBD1 (6 bases). The CDR3 has 15 amino acids. The germline V gene has CDR1 SGHRS and CDR2 YFSETQ. Trimming took 5 bases from V and 2 from J, leaving 15 bases between them. The CDR3: CASSWNGQNTDTQYF. In DNA form, the CDR3 reads TGCGCCAGCAGTTGGAACGGACAGAACACAGATACGCAGTATTTT.

This clonotype showed up many times. In nucleotides, the CDR3 is TGCAGTGCCGGCCGGGACTCCTTTTTTGACGAGCAGTACTTC. Its translation: CSAGRDSFFDEQYF. The chain has TRBV20-1 and TRBJ2-7, with D tentatively TRBD2 (6 bases). The CDR3 covers 14 residues. The V and J ends lost 6 bases and 5 bases respectively, with 20 bases between them. Germline V CDR1 and CDR2: DFQATT, SNEGSKA (reference sequence).

The chain couples TRBV11-2 to TRBJ2-4; 9 bases map to TRBD1. The V segment lost 5 bases and the J segment 7 bases; nucleotides outside the gene matches: 6. Per the germline V gene, CDR1 is SGHAT and CDR2 is FQNNGV. The CDR3 loop spans 14 amino acids. This chain's CDR3 is CASSKDRGRNIQYF. CDR3 DNA: TGTGCCAGCAGCAAGGACAGGGGTCGGAACATTCAGTACTTC.

This clonotype was observed at least ten times. The rearrangement joins TRBV13 to TRBJ2-5, with D unresolved. This CDR3 is built from 14 residues. Germline V gene data show CDR1 as PRHDT and CDR2 as FYEKMQ (reference sequence). V lost 4 bases, J lost 2 bases, and 11 bases lay in between. The CDR3 coding sequence is TGTGCCAGCAGCTCTGGGCTAGAACAAGAGACCCAGTACTTC. Protein product: CASSSGLEQETQYF.

The chain carries TRBV20-1 and TRBJ2-1; D might be TRBD2 (6 bases). Germline lookup yields CDR1 DFQATT and CDR2 SNEGSKA (reference sequence). This CDR3 spans 17 amino acids. V was cut by 5 bases and J by 1 base, with 21 bases left in between. CDR3 nucleotides: TGCAGTGCTTTAGCGGTCAAGCGATCGCTTTCCTACAATGAGCAGTTCTTC. Its translation is CSALAVKRSLSYNEQFF.

This clonotype turned up a few times. The V and J genes are TRBV6-2 or TRBV6-3 and TRBJ2-1; D remains unclear. This CDR3 has 16 residues. The V end was cut by 0 bases, the J end by 3 bases, with 12 bases between. Germline-derived CDR1 and CDR2 are MNHEY and SVGEGT. CDR3 loop: CASSYSRVENYNEQFF. The CDR3 bases are TGTGCCAGCAGTTACTCAAGGGTGGAGAACTACAATGAGCAGTTCTTC.

This chain joins TRBV7-2 and TRBJ1-2, with 10 bases aligning to TRBD1. The ends lost 8 bases at V and 11 bases at J; junction bases unmatched: 11. The germline V gene encodes CDR1 SGHTA and CDR2 FQGNSA. The CDR3 length is 13 residues. CDR3: CASSRGDRGLYTF. DNA of the CDR3: TGTGCCAGCTCCCGTGGGGACAGGGGCTTATACACCTTC.

The genes are TRBV2 and TRBJ2-5; TRBD2 agrees at 10 bases. The germline V gene has CDR1 SNHLY and CDR2 FYNNEI. There are 15 residues in the CDR3. The V and J ends lost 3 bases and 4 bases, in that order; junction bases with no gene match: 5. The CDR3 spells CASSERLAGVETQYF. The CDR3 DNA is TGTGCCAGCAGTGAGAGGCTAGCGGGAGTAGAGACCCAGTACTTC.

The gene calls are TRBV20-1 and TRBJ2-4; 9 bases align to TRBD1. The J call is uncertain, as TRBJ2-5 better fits the DNA end. The germline V gene encodes CDR1 DFQATT and CDR2 SNEGSKA (reference sequence). The CDR3 is 12 amino acids. CDR3 region: CSARTGAETQYF. The DNA of the CDR3 is TGCAGTGCTCGGACAGGGGCAGAGACCCAGTACTTC.

This clonotype was counted at least ten times. The chain couples TRBV2 to TRBJ2-7, with unresolved D. Trimming took off 3 bases at V and 3 bases at J, with 6 bases between the two ends. The CDR3 covers 12 residues. Germline V CDR1 and CDR2: SNHLY, FYNNEI. The CDR3 DNA is TGTGCCAGCAGTGAGGCTGGCTACGAGCAGTACTTC. The encoded protein is CASSEAGYEQYF.

The chain has TRBV27 and TRBJ2-7, with a tentative D call TRBD2 (6 bases). This CDR3 has 15 residues. The ends were cut back, 5 bases at V and 7 bases at J, with 21 bases in the middle. Looked up from germline, CDR1 is MNHEY and CDR2 is SMNVEV (reference sequence). CDR3 nucleotides: TGTGCCAGCAGTGAGACTAGGCCCTCCTACAATGAGCAGTACTTC. Its translation is CASSETRPSYNEQYF.

This chain uses TRBV27 with TRBJ1-5; tentatively, D is TRBD1 (6 bases). This CDR3 comprises 15 residues. With 8 bases removed from V and 3 bases from J, the gap between germline ends came to 17 bases. Germline V gene data show CDR1 as MNHEY and CDR2 as SMNVEV (reference sequence). In DNA, the CDR3 is TGTGCCAGCCGACAAAAGGGGGGCTACAATCAGCCCCAGCATTTT. Protein sequence: CASRQKGGYNQPQHF.

In this sample, this clonotype turned up a few times. The chain uses TRBV12-5 and TRBJ2-3, with TRBD1 identical over 10 bases. After removal of 2 bases from V and 3 bases from J, the junction contained 11 bases not matched to a gene. Germline values: CDR1 LGHNT, CDR2 FRNRAP. The CDR3 sequence is 18 residues long. The CDR3 DNA follows: TGTGCTAGTGGTTTGATCCATACGGGACAGGGGTGGACAGATACGCAGTATTTT. As protein: CASGLIHTGQGWTDTQYF.

This chain links TRBV3-1 with TRBJ2-2; D unresolved. Germline CDR1 LGHDT, CDR2 YNNKEL (reference sequence). Trimming took off 0 bases at V and 4 bases at J, with 6 bases between the two ends. The CDR3 is 14 amino acids. The CDR3: CASSQDRSTGELFF. The CDR3, as DNA: TGTGCCAGCAGCCAAGATCGGAGCACCGGGGAGCTGTTTTTT.

V is TRBV7-3 and J is TRBJ2-1, with 9 nucleotides matching TRBD2. The CDR3 consists of 14 residues. Germline loops: CDR1 SGHTA, CDR2 FQGTGA. V was pared by 1 base and J by 10 bases, with 5 bases of the junction left unmatched. The CDR3 sequence: CASSLIGTSSEQFF. The CDR3 DNA reads TGTGCCAGCAGCTTAATCGGGACTAGCAGCGAGCAGTTCTTC. The variable domain in full, with the rest retrieved from reference TRBV7-3 and TRBJ2-1, is GAGVSQTPSNKVTEKGKYVELRCDPISGHTALYWYRQSLGQGPEFLIYFQGTGAADDSGLPNDRFFAVRPEGSVSTLKIQRTERGDSAVYLCASSLIGTSSEQFFGPGTRLTVL.

For the CDR3, the DNA is TGTGCCAGCAGTTCGCCGGGACAGGGGGCGATGGAGTACTTC. It translates to CASSSPGQGAMEYF. The chain is built from TRBV28 and TRBJ2-4; 12 nucleotides line up with TRBD1. Germline V CDR1 and CDR2: MDHEN, SYDVKM. The CDR3 consists of 14 residues. The V and J ends lost 4 bases and 14 bases, in that order; junction bases with no gene match: 9.